A single sample is the source of the 8 T cell receptor beta chains below, sequenced in a study of tumor and adjacent non-tumor tissue in lung cancer. TCRbeta libraries were built with three rounds of nested PCR, modified from ARM-PCR. TCRdb used MiXCR to reprocess the multiplex PCR reads, holding one entry per CDR3 protein. The sample has 220,000 or so distinct CDR3 sequences, less than 80% seen once; the top ten hold approximately 25%. This sample's RNA came from whole unsorted tissue. Sequenced: lung tumor tissue. All receptors derive from a man aged 55-75 years with non-small cell lung cancer.

This sequence joins TRBV5-1 and TRBJ1-3; no reliable D call. Germline V lookup: CDR1 SGHRS, CDR2 YFSETQ. The CDR3 is made up of 16 amino acids. The ends were cut back, 1 base at V and 4 bases at J, with 15 bases in the middle. The CDR3 spells CASSLNGASGGNTIYF. The CDR3 DNA follows: TGCGCCAGCAGCTTGAACGGAGCTTCGGGAGGAAACACCATATATTTT.

Note on this clonotype: Since no conserved phenylalanine or tryptophan closes the CDR3, a read error is the likely cause. The chain is built from TRBV10-2 and TRBJ2-2; D gene unclear. CDR3 length: 13 amino acids. V shed 0 bases and J shed 7 bases, with 6 bases lying between them. Germline lookup yields CDR1 WSHSY and CDR2 SAAADI. The CDR3 region is CASSESEIGELFI. For the CDR3, the DNA is TGCGCCAGCAGTGAGTCGGAAATCGGGGAGCTGTTTATT.

This clonotype was found once. Possible read error: a much larger clone is one base away. This sequence joins TRBV20-1 and TRBJ1-5, with D possibly being TRBD1 (5 bases). This CDR3 is 12 amino acids long. Trimming shortened V by 4 bases and J by 4 bases, and 8 bases separated the two germline ends. Per the germline V gene, CDR1 is DFQATT and CDR2 is SNEGSKA (reference sequence). The CDR3 nucleotides read TGCAGTGCTATAAAGGGGAATCAGCCCCAGCATTTT. Its protein is CSAIKGNQPQHF.

This clonotype was detected only a few times. The chain combines TRBV6-5 with TRBJ1-6; D call uncertain. CDR1 MNHEY and CDR2 SVGAGI come from the germline V gene. This CDR3 region has 15 residues. V shed 2 bases and J shed 6 bases, with 11 bases lying between them. In DNA form, the CDR3 reads TGTGCCAGCAGTTACGGACGGGCCCCTAATTCACCCCTCCACTTT. Its protein is CASSYGRAPNSPLHF.

The rearrangement joins TRBV6-1 to TRBJ1-1, with D possibly matching TRBD1 (6 bases). Germline CDR1 MNHNS, CDR2 SASEGT. V dropped 9 bases and J dropped 4 bases, with 18 bases sitting between them. CDR3 size: 14 residues. In DNA form, the CDR3 reads TGTGCCAGAAGCGATCGGGGGGCCAGCACTGAAGCTTTCTTT. Its translation: CARSDRGASTEAFF.

V and J are TRBV11-3 and TRBJ2-3; D possibly corresponds to TRBD1 (6 bases). The J call may be mistaken, given a closer DNA end match to TRBJ2-2. Per germline, CDR1 SGHNT and CDR2 YENEEA. The CDR3 extends over 14 amino acids. CDR3 residues: CASSLSSGADTLFF. The CDR3 region has the DNA TGTGCCAGCAGCTTAAGTTCAGGGGCAGATACGCTGTTTTTT.

Regarding this clonotype: The germline gene is not matched at one end of the junction; a read error may be the cause. DNA for the CDR3: TGTGCTAGCAGCCCGGGGACTAGCGGGGGGTCAGACGAACAGTACTTC. Translation gives CASSPGTSGGSDEQYF. V and J are TRBV11-1 and TRBJ2-7; 15 nucleotides match TRBD2. CDR1 is SGHAT, CDR2 FQDESV, per germline (reference sequence). This CDR3 spans 16 amino acids.

The chain uses TRBV4-3 and TRBJ2-5; D is unresolved. Trimming left V 7 bases short and J 5 bases short, with 20 bases between. There are 15 residues in the CDR3. From germline, CDR1 is LGHNA and CDR2 YSLEER. The CDR3, as DNA: TGCGCCAGCAACCGGCAGAAGTCCACCGGGGAGACCCAGTACTTC. Its translation: CASNRQKSTGETQYF.